The subject of this entry is one TCR beta chain. Its antigen remains unknown. CDR3 size: 17 residues. V dropped 3 bases and J dropped 6; count of bases not matched to a gene: 15. Germline CDR1 and CDR2: SGDLS and YYNGEE. Only in-frame clones appear in the TCRdb table, and some are missing; sequencing was by immunoSEQ multiplex PCR. The sample has around 180,000 clones; around 90% are singletons. This entry is derived from a study of T cell responses to AZD1222 COVID-19 vaccine. Study-level information: Whether given at about 4 or about 12 weeks, second doses were pooled.

Study-wide findings and caveats: Just a handful of AZD1222 recipients were seropositive at baseline.

The sequence came from an adult in good health. The rearrangement joins TRBV9 to TRBJ2-1; 7 bases align to TRBD2. The sample here was peripheral blood, taken on day 0 of AZD1222 vaccination. CDR3: CASSAEFQGGLVNEQFF. CDR3 DNA: TGTGCCAGCAGCGCAGAGTTCCAGGGAGGGCTGGTCAATGAGCAGTTCTTC.